These T cell receptor beta chains were read from a single sample in a study of cytomegalovirus exposure and HLA in healthy donors. Libraries were prepared by immunoSEQ multiplex PCR; TCRdb keeps only in-frame clonotypes and omits some of them. The sample carries tens of thousands of clones, 72% recorded once. Sequencing was done on a sample of PBMCs. These receptors all stem from a woman in her 40s in good health and CMV-seropositive. CDR3s include the opening cysteine and the closing phenylalanine or tryptophan. D genes are given only for firm matches. Clone size is not always given. Where it is, it says once, few, many or a class for expanded clones.

j_call cdr3_length clone_size v_call d_call cdr3_aa cdr3_nt
TRBJ1-4 15 NA TRBV5-1 NA CASSPEGATNEKLFF TGCGCCAGCAGCCCAGAGGGTGCAACTAATGAAAAACTGTTTTTT
TRBJ2-1 13 NA TRBV27 NA CASSRDSYNEQFF TGTGCCAGCAGTCGAGACAGTTACAATGAGCAGTTCTTC
TRBJ1-2 13 few TRBV6-4 NA CASSDGARPGYTF TGTGCCAGCAGTGATGGAGCCCGGCCGGGCTACACCTTC
TRBJ1-5 13 few TRBV6-1 NA CASSGTTGQPQHF TGTGCCAGCAGTGGAACTACCGGTCAGCCCCAGCATTTT
TRBJ2-3 11 NA TRBV29-1 NA CSVGGKDTQYF TGCAGCGTTGGCGGAAAAGATACGCAGTATTTT
TRBJ2-7 14 once TRBV5-1 TRBD2 CASSRLGRDYEQYF TGCGCCAGCAGCCGCCTTGGGAGGGACTACGAGCAGTACTTC
TRBJ1-2 15 NA TRBV18 NA CASSPPGQPNYGYTF TGTGCCAGCTCACCCCCGGGACAACCTAACTATGGCTACACCTTC
TRBJ2-2 15 NA TRBV7-8 TRBD1 CASRKTGAGSGELFF TGTGCCAGCAGGAAGACAGGGGCGGGGTCCGGGGAGCTGTTTTTT
TRBJ2-5 16 NA TRBV5-4 TRBD2 CASSSSGTSVQETQYF TGTGCCAGCAGCTCTTCCGGGACTAGCGTCCAAGAGACCCAGTACTTC
TRBJ2-5 13 NA TRBV19 NA CASSVTGRGTQYF TGTGCCAGTAGTGTGACAGGTCGTGGGACCCAGTACTTC
TRBJ2-7 16 few TRBV5-1 TRBD2 CASSFYSGTTPGEQYF TGCGCCAGCAGTTTTTATAGCGGGACAACTCCCGGCGAGCAGTACTTC
TRBJ1-4 14 few TRBV5-6 NA CASSARGQNEKLFF TGTGCCAGCAGCGCCCGAGGCCAAAATGAAAAACTGTTTTTT
TRBJ1-2 15 NA TRBV28 TRBD1 CASSLSRDRAYGYTF TGTGCCAGCAGTTTATCCCGGGACAGGGCCTATGGCTACACCTTC
TRBJ2-4 14 few TRBV5-6 TRBD2 CASSLEGLANIQYF TGTGCCAGCAGCTTGGAAGGACTAGCGAACATTCAGTACTTC
TRBJ1-3 15 NA TRBV19 TRBD1 CASSTGPYSGNTIYF TGTGCCAGCTCGACAGGGCCCTACTCTGGAAACACCATATATTTT
TRBJ1-1 15 NA TRBV13 NA CASSHLTGSNTEAFF TGTGCCAGCAGCCACCTGACAGGATCGAACACTGAAGCTTTCTTT
TRBJ2-3 20 few TRBV28 TRBD2 CASSLPWPNTSGGASDTQYF TGTGCCAGCAGTTTGCCCTGGCCCAATACTAGCGGGGGGGCCAGTGATACGCAGTATTTT
TRBJ1-2 15 NA TRBV30 NA CAWSSRLVGSYGYTF TGTGCCTGGAGTTCACGACTGGTAGGCTCCTATGGCTACACCTTC
TRBJ1-2 12 NA TRBV28 NA CASTAGGNGYTF TGTGCCAGCACTGCGGGTGGGAATGGCTACACCTTC
TRBJ2-5 11 NA TRBV5-1 NA CASSLQETQYF TGCGCCAGCAGTCTCCAAGAGACCCAGTACTTC
TRBJ2-1 15 NA TRBV7-8 TRBD2 CASSHTSGRGHEQFF TGTGCCAGCAGCCATACTAGCGGGAGAGGCCATGAGCAGTTCTTC
TRBJ1-4 15 NA TRBV28 TRBD1 CASTVPGTGGDNKFF TGTGCCAGCACCGTCCCCGGGACAGGCGGAGATAACAAGTTTTTT
TRBJ2-7 14 NA TRBV6-5 NA CASRPGSGAYEQYF TGTGCCAGCAGGCCCGGATCAGGGGCCTACGAGCAGTACTTC
TRBJ1-1 14 NA TRBV2 NA CASSEHRGNTEAFF TGTGCCAGCAGTGAACACCGGGGGAACACTGAAGCTTTCTTT
TRBJ2-7 15 NA TRBV7-2 TRBD2 CASSLGPGGGWEQYF TGTGCCAGCAGCTTAGGACCCGGGGGGGGTTGGGAGCAGTACTTC
TRBJ2-1 16 NA TRBV21-1 NA CASNPRGSSGSGEQFF TGTGCCAGCAACCCAAGGGGATCTAGCGGGAGTGGGGAGCAGTTCTTC
TRBJ1-2 17 NA TRBV5-1 NA CASSLVPWARGGYGYTF TGCGCCAGCAGCTTGGTACCCTGGGCCAGGGGTGGGTATGGCTACACCTTC
TRBJ1-4 12 NA TRBV7-9 NA CASSLGGGKLFF TGTGCCAGCAGCTTAGGGGGAGGAAAACTGTTTTTT
TRBJ2-7 13 few TRBV7-6 NA CASSSRTIDEQYF TGTGCCAGCAGCTCAAGGACAATCGACGAGCAGTACTTC
TRBJ1-1 14 few TRBV5-1 NA CASSLVVGADEAFF TGCGCCAGCAGCTTGGTCGTGGGGGCCGATGAAGCTTTCTTT
TRBJ1-3 13 NA TRBV19 NA CASKGHSGNTIYF TGTGCCAGTAAGGGACACTCTGGAAACACCATATATTTT
TRBJ1-2 13 NA TRBV7-2 NA CASSFSGVHGYTF TGTGCCAGCAGCTTTTCAGGGGTTCATGGCTACACCTTC
TRBJ2-1 19 NA TRBV30 TRBD2 CAWSVRGQGLAGAKNEQFF TGTGCCTGGAGTGTCAGGGGGCAAGGACTAGCGGGAGCGAAGAATGAGCAGTTCTTC
TRBJ2-3 12 NA TRBV7-9 NA CASSLEADTQYF TGTGCCAGCAGCTTAGAAGCGGATACGCAGTATTTT
TRBJ1-4 14 NA TRBV5-4 TRBD1 CASSLGGAGEKLFF TGTGCCAGCAGCTTAGGGGGCGCCGGGGAAAAACTGTTTTTT
TRBJ2-1 16 NA TRBV19 TRBD1 CASRTGAGQGWNEQFF TGTGCCAGTAGGACGGGGGCGGGACAGGGGTGGAATGAGCAGTTCTTC
TRBJ2-7 14 NA TRBV5-4 NA CASSLRGGEYEQYF TGTGCCAGCAGCTTGAGGGGGGGAGAGTACGAGCAGTACTTC
TRBJ2-1 16 NA TRBV18 TRBD1 CASSPSLGQGYNEQFF TGTGCCAGCTCACCAAGCCTGGGACAGGGGTACAATGAGCAGTTCTTC
TRBJ1-1 13 NA TRBV5-1 NA CASSAGGSTEAFF TGCGCCAGCAGCGCCGGGGGGTCCACTGAAGCTTTCTTT
TRBJ2-7 13 NA TRBV5-1 TRBD1 CASSPRQGYEQYF TGCGCCAGCAGCCCCCGACAGGGCTACGAGCAGTACTTC
TRBJ2-7 14 NA TRBV2 NA CASSEWTAFGEQYF TGTGCCAGCAGTGAATGGACAGCTTTTGGCGAGCAGTACTTC
TRBJ1-2 13 NA TRBV7-9 TRBD1 CASSPGQGWGYTF TGTGCCAGCAGCCCAGGACAGGGTTGGGGCTACACCTTC
TRBJ1-1 16 few TRBV27 TRBD1 CASSFDRGVGGTEAFF TGTGCCAGCAGTTTCGACAGGGGGGTGGGTGGCACTGAAGCTTTCTTT
TRBJ2-5 14 NA TRBV27 TRBD1 CASSPWGTEETQYF TGTGCCAGCAGTCCATGGGGGACAGAAGAGACCCAGTACTTC
TRBJ2-5 14 few TRBV2 TRBD1 CASSAGGFQETQYF TGTGCCAGCAGTGCAGGGGGTTTCCAAGAGACCCAGTACTTC
TRBJ2-7 18 NA TRBV30 TRBD2 CAWRPRLAGTSGSYEQYF TGTGCCTGGAGGCCCCGACTAGCGGGAACCTCGGGCTCCTACGAGCAGTACTTC
TRBJ2-5 15 NA TRBV5-1 NA CASSTNGGGEETQYF TGCGCCAGCAGCACCAACGGGGGTGGGGAAGAGACCCAGTACTTC
TRBJ2-1 17 NA TRBV5-4 TRBD2 CASSTGTSGRAYNEQFF TGTGCCAGCAGCACAGGGACTAGCGGGAGGGCCTACAATGAGCAGTTCTTC
TRBJ1-5 15 NA TRBV4-2 NA CASSQDRVGNQPQHF TGTGCCAGCAGCCAAGACAGGGTGGGGAATCAGCCCCAGCATTTT
TRBJ2-1 15 few TRBV2 NA CASSARGISYNEQFF TGTGCCAGCAGTGCTAGGGGCATCTCCTACAATGAGCAGTTCTTC
TRBJ2-7 14 NA TRBV6-1 TRBD2 CASSELAGFHEQYF TGTGCCAGCAGTGAGCTAGCGGGATTCCACGAGCAGTACTTC
TRBJ1-2 16 NA TRBV21-1 NA CASSKGGTEKNYGYTF TGTGCCAGCAGCAAAGGAGGGACAGAAAAAAACTATGGCTACACCTTC
TRBJ2-1 15 NA TRBV5-1 TRBD2 CASSPGTSDYNEQFF TGCGCCAGCAGCCCCGGGACTAGCGACTACAATGAGCAGTTCTTC
TRBJ2-2 11 NA TRBV29-1 NA CSVREGGELFF TGCAGCGTTCGAGAGGGCGGGGAGCTGTTTTTT